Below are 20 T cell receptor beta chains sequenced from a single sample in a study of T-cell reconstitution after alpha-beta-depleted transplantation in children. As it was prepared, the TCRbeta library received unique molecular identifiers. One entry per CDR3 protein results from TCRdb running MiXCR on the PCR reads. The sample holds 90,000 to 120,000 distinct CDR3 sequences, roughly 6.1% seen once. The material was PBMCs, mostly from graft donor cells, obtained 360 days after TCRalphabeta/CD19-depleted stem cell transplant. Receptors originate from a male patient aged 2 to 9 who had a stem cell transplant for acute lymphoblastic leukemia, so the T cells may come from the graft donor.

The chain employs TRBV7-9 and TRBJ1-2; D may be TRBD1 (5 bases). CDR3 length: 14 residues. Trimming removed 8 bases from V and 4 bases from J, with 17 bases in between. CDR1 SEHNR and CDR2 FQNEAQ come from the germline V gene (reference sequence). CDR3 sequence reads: CASRLTGPRYGYTF. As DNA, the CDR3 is TGTGCCAGCCGATTAACAGGACCCCGCTATGGCTACACCTTC.

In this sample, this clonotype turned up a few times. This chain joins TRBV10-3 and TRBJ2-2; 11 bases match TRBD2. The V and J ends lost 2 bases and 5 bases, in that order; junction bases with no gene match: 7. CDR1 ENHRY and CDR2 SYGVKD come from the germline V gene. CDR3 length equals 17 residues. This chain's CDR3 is CAISELRGTSGTGELFF. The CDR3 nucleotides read TGTGCCATCAGTGAGCTTAGAGGGACTAGCGGAACCGGGGAGCTGTTTTTT.

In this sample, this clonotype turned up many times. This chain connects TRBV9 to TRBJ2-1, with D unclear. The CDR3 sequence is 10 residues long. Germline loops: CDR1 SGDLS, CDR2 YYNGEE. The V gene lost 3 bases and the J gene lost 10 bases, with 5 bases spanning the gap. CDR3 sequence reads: CASSGREQFF. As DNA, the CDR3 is TGTGCCAGCAGCGGACGGGAGCAGTTCTTC.

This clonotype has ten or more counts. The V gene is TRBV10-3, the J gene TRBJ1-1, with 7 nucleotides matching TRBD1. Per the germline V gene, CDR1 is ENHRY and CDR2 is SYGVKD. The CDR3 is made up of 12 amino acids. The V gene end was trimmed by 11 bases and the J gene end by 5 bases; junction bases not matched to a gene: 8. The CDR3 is CAHGAGGTEAFF. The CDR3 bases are TGTGCCCACGGGGCAGGGGGGACTGAAGCTTTCTTT.

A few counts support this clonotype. DNA for the CDR3: TGTGCCAGCAGCTTGGAGGTGAAGGGGAAACAGTACTTC. This encodes CASSLEVKGKQYF. This chain connects TRBV5-4 to TRBJ2-7, with D possibly TRBD1 on 5 matching bases. The V end was cut by 0 bases, the J end by 10 bases, with 14 bases between. The germline CDR1 and CDR2 sequences are SGHNT and YYREEE (reference sequence). This CDR3 region has 13 residues.

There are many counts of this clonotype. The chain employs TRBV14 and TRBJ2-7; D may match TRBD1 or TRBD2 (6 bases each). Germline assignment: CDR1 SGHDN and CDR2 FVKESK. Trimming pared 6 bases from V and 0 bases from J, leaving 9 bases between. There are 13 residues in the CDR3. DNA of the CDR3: TGTGCCAGCAGACAGGGAGGCTCCTACGAGCAGTACTTC. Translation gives CASRQGGSYEQYF.

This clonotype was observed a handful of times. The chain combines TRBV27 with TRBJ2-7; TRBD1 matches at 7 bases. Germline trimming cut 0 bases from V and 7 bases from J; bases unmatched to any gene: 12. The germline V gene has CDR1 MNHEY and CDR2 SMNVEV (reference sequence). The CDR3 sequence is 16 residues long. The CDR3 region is CASSLSVGDSPLEQYF. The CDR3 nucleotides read TGTGCCAGCAGTTTATCCGTAGGGGACAGCCCTCTGGAGCAGTACTTC.

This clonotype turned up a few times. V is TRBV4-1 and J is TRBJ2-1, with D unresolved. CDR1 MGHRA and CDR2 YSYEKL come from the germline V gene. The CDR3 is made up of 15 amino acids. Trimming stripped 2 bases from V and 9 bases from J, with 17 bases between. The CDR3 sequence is CASSQSRVLGSEQFF. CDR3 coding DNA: TGCGCCAGCAGCCAAAGCCGGGTCCTGGGGTCTGAGCAGTTCTTC.

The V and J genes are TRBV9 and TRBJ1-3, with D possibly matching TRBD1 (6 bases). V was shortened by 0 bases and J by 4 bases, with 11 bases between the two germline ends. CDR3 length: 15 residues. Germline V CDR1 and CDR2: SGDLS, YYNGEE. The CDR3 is CASSVGGAAGNTIYF. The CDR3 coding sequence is TGTGCCAGCAGCGTAGGGGGGGCGGCCGGAAACACCATATATTTT.

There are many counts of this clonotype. For the CDR3, the DNA is TGTGCCAGCAGCCCCGGAGGGGGAGGCTACGAGCAGTACTTC. Its translation: CASSPGGGGYEQYF. The V gene is TRBV9, the J gene TRBJ2-7; D possibly uses TRBD1 or TRBD2 (6 bases each). There are 14 residues in the CDR3. Trimming removed 4 bases from V and 3 bases from J, with 14 bases in between. CDR1 SGDLS and CDR2 YYNGEE come from the germline V gene.

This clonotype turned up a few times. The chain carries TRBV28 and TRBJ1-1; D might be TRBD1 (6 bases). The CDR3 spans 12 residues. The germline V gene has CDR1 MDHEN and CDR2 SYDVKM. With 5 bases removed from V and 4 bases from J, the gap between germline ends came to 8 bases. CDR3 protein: CASSLQGTEAFF. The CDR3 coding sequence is TGTGCCAGCAGTCTACAGGGCACTGAAGCTTTCTTT.

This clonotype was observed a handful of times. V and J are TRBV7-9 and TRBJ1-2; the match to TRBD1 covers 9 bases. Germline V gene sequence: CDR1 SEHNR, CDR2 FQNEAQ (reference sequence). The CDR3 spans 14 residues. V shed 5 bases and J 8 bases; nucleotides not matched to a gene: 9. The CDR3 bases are TGTGCCAGCAGCCAGAACAGGGGGCGGGTAGGCTACACCTTC. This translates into CASSQNRGRVGYTF.

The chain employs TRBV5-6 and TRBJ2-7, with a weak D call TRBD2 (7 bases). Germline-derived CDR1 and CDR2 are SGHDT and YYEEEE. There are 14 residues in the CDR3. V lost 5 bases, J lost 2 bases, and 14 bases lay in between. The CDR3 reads CASRGGLLAYEQYF. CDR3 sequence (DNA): TGTGCCAGCAGGGGGGGGCTTCTGGCCTACGAGCAGTACTTC.

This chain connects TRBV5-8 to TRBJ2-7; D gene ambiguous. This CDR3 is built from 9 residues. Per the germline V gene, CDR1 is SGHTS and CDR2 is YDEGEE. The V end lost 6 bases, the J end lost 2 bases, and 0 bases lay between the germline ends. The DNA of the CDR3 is TGTGCCAGCACCTACGAGCAGTACTTC. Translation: CASTYEQYF.

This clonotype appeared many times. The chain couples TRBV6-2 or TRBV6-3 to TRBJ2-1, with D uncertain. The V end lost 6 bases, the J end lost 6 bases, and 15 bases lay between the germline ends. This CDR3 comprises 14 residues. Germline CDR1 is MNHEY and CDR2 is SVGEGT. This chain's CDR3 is CASRRPSQSNEQFF. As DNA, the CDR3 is TGTGCCAGCAGGAGACCGTCCCAAAGCAATGAGCAGTTCTTC.

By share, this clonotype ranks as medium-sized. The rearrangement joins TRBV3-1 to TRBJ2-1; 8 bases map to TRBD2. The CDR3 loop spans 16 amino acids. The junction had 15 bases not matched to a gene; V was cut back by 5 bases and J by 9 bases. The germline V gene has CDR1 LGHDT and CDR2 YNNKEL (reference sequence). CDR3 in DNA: TGTGCCAGCAGCGGGGAAGGGAGCGGGAGAATCGGTGAGCAGTTCTTC. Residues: CASSGEGSGRIGEQFF.

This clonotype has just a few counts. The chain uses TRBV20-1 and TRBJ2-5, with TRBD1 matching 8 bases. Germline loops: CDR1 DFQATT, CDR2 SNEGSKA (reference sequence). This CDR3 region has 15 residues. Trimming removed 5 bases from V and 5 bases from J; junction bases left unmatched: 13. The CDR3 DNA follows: TGCAGTGCTCCCCACCCCCGCAGGGGGCGGGAGACCCAGTACTTC. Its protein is CSAPHPRRGRETQYF.

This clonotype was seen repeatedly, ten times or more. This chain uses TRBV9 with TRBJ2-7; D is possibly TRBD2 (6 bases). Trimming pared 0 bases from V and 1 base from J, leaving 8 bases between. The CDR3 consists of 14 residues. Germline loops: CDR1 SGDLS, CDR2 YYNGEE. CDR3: CASSVGDLSYEQYF. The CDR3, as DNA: TGTGCCAGCAGCGTAGGGGACTTATCCTACGAGCAGTACTTC.

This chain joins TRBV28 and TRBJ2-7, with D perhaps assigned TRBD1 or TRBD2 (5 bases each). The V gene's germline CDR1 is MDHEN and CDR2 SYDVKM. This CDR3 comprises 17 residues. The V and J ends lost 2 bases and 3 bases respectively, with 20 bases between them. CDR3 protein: CASSLPIRGREVYEQYF. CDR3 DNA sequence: TGTGCCAGCAGTTTACCCATCCGGGGCAGAGAGGTCTACGAGCAGTACTTC.

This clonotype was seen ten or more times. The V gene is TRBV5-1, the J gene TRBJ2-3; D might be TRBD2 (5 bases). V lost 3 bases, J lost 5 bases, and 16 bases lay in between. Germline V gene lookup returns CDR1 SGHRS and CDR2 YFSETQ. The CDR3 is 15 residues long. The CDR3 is CASSSRHGMKDTQYF. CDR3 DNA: TGCGCCAGCAGCTCCAGACACGGGATGAAAGATACGCAGTATTTT.